This T cell receptor beta chain was captured by sequencing in a study of blood T cell repertoires in COVID-19. Overall study context: Samples representing acute and convalescent COVID-19 were sourced from the United States, Italy and Spain.

Recruits, aged about 18 to 100 years, lived in 25 or so US areas. Each recovered donor of Cohort 3 presented with two negative PCRs, clearance, or symptom resolution. Per the original methods: Amplification with reference gene primers provided the estimates of nucleated cell counts. The assay was immunoSEQ multiplex PCR, and TCRdb's table has in-frame clones only and misses some. D and trimming come from the DNA, and the V and J calls and clone size come from that table. The table lists 200,000 to 300,000 clones, about 89% of them singletons. The source is a woman in her late teens or twenties who had recovered from COVID-19. The sequenced material came from PBMCs or T cells enriched from blood (not recorded which).

Here the CDR3 reads CASSQEWGTTYEQYF. For the CDR3, the DNA is TGTGCCAGCAGCCAAGAGTGGGGGACTACCTACGAGCAGTACTTC. The V gene is TRBV14, the J gene TRBJ2-7; 7 nucleotides agree with TRBD2. Per germline, CDR1 SGHDN and CDR2 FVKESK. The CDR3 runs to 15 residues. V shed 0 bases and J 2 bases; nucleotides not matched to a gene: 4.